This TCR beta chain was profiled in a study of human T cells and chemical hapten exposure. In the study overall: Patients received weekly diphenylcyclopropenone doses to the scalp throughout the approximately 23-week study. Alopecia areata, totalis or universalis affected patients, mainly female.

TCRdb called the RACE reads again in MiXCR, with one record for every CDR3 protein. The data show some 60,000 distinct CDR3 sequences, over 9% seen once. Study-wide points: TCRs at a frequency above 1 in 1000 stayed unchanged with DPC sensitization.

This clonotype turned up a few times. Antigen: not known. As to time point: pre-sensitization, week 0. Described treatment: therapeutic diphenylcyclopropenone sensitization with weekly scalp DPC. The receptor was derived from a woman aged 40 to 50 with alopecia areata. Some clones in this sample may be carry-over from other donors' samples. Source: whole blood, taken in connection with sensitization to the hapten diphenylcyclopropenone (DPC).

CDR3 DNA: TGTGCCAGCAGTTTGGCAGGGACGAACTACGAGCAGTACTTC. Translation: CASSLAGTNYEQYF. The V call is TRBV12-3 or TRBV12-4, the J call TRBJ2-7; TRBD1 or TRBD2 may be the D gene (5 bases each). With 3 bases removed from V and 3 bases from J, the gap between germline ends came to 12 bases. The CDR3 has 14 amino acids.